This entry lists 12 T cell receptor beta chains sequenced from one sample in a study of blood T cells in healthy people across ages. The use of a sample-barcoded 5' primer and a J-beta primer mix characterized a second PCR of about 7 to 12 cycles. MiXCR was run by TCRdb on the 5' RACE reads, yielding one entry per CDR3 protein. The sample consists of under 700,000 distinct CDR3 sequences, approximately 25% of them appearing once. The data were also submitted as part of a second study, on T cells of mothers and their children.

The sequenced material came from blood. These receptors all stem from a boy between 10 and 17 years old in good health.

This chain joins TRBV7-9 and TRBJ2-5; D remains unclear. The DNA end is more similar to TRBJ2-1, so the J call may be wrong. The CDR3 totals 12 residues. Germline V gene data show CDR1 as SEHNR and CDR2 as FQNEAQ (reference sequence). This CDR3 reads CASSFPGAGQFF. CDR3 sequence (DNA): TGTGCCAGCAGCTTCCCGGGCGCAGGGCAGTTCTTC.

The rearrangement links TRBV11-1 to TRBJ2-6; TRBD1 agrees at 8 bases. Looked up from germline, CDR1 is SGHAT and CDR2 is FQDESV (reference sequence). Trimming removed 3 bases from V and 0 bases from J; junction bases left unmatched: 4. This CDR3 is built from 17 residues. CDR3 amino acids: CASSFGTGGSGANVLTF. Written as DNA, the CDR3 is TGTGCCAGCAGCTTCGGGACAGGCGGCTCTGGGGCCAACGTCCTGACTTTC.

This chain joins TRBV5-1 and TRBJ2-3; tentative D call: TRBD2 (6 bases). The V and J ends lost 4 bases and 0 bases respectively, with 12 bases between them. CDR3 length: 15 amino acids. CDR1 is SGHRS, CDR2 YFSETQ, per germline. CDR3 protein: CASSQNGRSTDTQYF. CDR3 nucleotides: TGCGCCAGCAGCCAAAACGGGAGAAGCACAGATACGCAGTATTTT.

The chain employs TRBV4-1 and TRBJ2-5; unclear D gene. This CDR3 spans 15 amino acids. Germline loops: CDR1 MGHRA, CDR2 YSYEKL. V dropped 4 bases and J dropped 4 bases, with 16 bases sitting between them. This CDR3 reads CASSRSVPRLETQYF. Written as DNA, the CDR3 is TGCGCCAGCAGCCGTTCGGTCCCACGGCTAGAGACCCAGTACTTC.

The V and J genes are TRBV20-1 and TRBJ2-7; the D is unclear. Germline V lookup: CDR1 DFQATT, CDR2 SNEGSKA (reference sequence). This CDR3 region has 14 residues. With 0 bases removed from V and 2 bases from J, the gap between germline ends came to 11 bases. CDR3 residues: CSARDRGNPYEQYF. CDR3 sequence (DNA): TGCAGTGCTAGAGACAGAGGAAACCCCTACGAGCAGTACTTC.

The rearrangement links TRBV12-3 or TRBV12-4 to TRBJ1-5; no firm D call. This CDR3 is 13 amino acids long. V shed 3 bases and J shed 8 bases, with 11 bases lying between them. Here the CDR3 DNA reads TGTGCCAGCAGTTTTTGGGGTGGTGAGCCCCAGCATTTT. This sequence encodes CASSFWGGEPQHF.

V gene TRBV7-2 combines with J gene TRBJ2-3, with 10 nucleotides matching TRBD2. From germline, CDR1 is SGHTA and CDR2 FQGNSA. The V and J ends lost 1 base and 2 bases, in that order; junction bases with no gene match: 15. The CDR3 runs 20 residues. The CDR3 region is CASSLVLAGVDQESTDTQYF. The CDR3 bases are TGTGCCAGCAGCTTAGTGCTAGCGGGGGTCGATCAAGAATCCACAGATACGCAGTATTTT.

The chain joins TRBV28 to TRBJ1-1; D unclear. CDR3 length equals 13 residues. Trimming cost V 5 bases and J 3 bases, with 10 bases left between them. Germline V gene lookup returns CDR1 MDHEN and CDR2 SYDVKM. This CDR3 reads CASSRGPDTEAFF. The CDR3, as DNA: TGTGCCAGCAGTCGCGGGCCGGACACTGAAGCTTTCTTT.

J is TRBJ2-5 and V is TRBV10-3; 14 bases fit TRBD2. The assigned J gene may be wrong: the sequence end matches TRBJ2-1 better. The CDR3 is 15 residues long. The germline V gene has CDR1 ENHRY and CDR2 SYGVKD. The CDR3 protein is CAISERTSGGSEQFF. DNA of the CDR3: TGTGCCATCAGTGAGCGGACTAGCGGGGGGAGTGAGCAGTTCTTC.

The chain is built from TRBV10-3 and TRBJ1-2; 9 bases match TRBD1. CDR1 and CDR2 (germline): ENHRY, SYGVKD. The CDR3 totals 14 residues. V was clipped by 3 bases and J by 2 bases; unmatched bases: 1. As DNA, the CDR3 is TGTGCCATCAGTGAAGGGACAGGGAACTATGGCTACACCTTC. It codes for CAISEGTGNYGYTF.

This clonotype was seen a few times. V gene TRBV28 combines with J gene TRBJ2-5, with D possibly called TRBD1 or TRBD2 (5 bases each). V dropped 3 bases and J dropped 1 base, with 12 bases sitting between them. Germline V gene lookup returns CDR1 MDHEN and CDR2 SYDVKM. CDR3 length: 15 residues. As DNA, the CDR3 is TGTGCCAGCAGTTTTGGGGGTGGTAGCCAAGAGACCCAGTACTTC. This encodes CASSFGGGSQETQYF.

The chain combines TRBV2 with TRBJ1-6; D not certain. The germline CDR1 and CDR2 sequences are SNHLY and FYNNEI. Between the trimmed V and J ends, which lost 5 bases and 4 bases, there was a span of 6 bases. The CDR3 has 13 amino acids. CDR3 bases: TGTGCCAGCAGTAAGGAGTATAATTCACCCCTCCACTTT. Residues: CASSKEYNSPLHF.